This T cell receptor (beta chain) is from a study of blood T cells in healthy people across ages. Study-wide findings and caveats: A strong correlation was seen between TCR beta diversity and naive T cell percentage.

A note on this clonotype: The antigen remains unidentified.

This CDR3 comprises 19 residues. V dropped 2 bases and J dropped 0; count of bases not matched to a gene: 11. From germline, CDR1 is GTSNPN and CDR2 SVGIG (reference sequence). Next came a second PCR, run for about 7 to 12 cycles, which used a sample-barcoded 5' primer along with a J-beta primer mix. A single record per CDR3 protein comes from TCRdb applying MiXCR to the 5' RACE reads. In the table there are fewer than 1,000,000 distinct CDR3 sequences, around 45% of which are singletons. The J gene is TRBJ2-6, the V gene TRBV30, with 9 bases identical to TRBD1. The sequenced material came from blood. The TCR originated in a man aged 55 to 70 in good health. As DNA, the CDR3 is TGTGCCTGGAGTCCTGGGACAGGGACTACGCCCTCTGGGGCCAACGTCCTGACTTTC. Translation gives CAWSPGTGTTPSGANVLTF.